The clone carrying this T cell receptor beta chain has only a few counts. These data originate in a study of beta chain features in type 1 diabetes. Expressed TCRB transcripts got sequenced, as all isolated RNA was reverse transcribed. Clones were read by immunoSEQ multiplex PCR, and TCRdb kept only the in-frame ones, dropping some. The sample has around 400,000 clones, about 15% seen once; the top ten hold about 0.02%. Trimming took off 6 bases at V and 4 bases at J, with 16 bases between the two ends. In germline, CDR1 is SQVTM, CDR2 ANQGSEA. The length of the CDR3 is 14 residues. The receptor's source is a woman under 30 in good health. Sequencing used naive CD4+ T cells from blood. J is TRBJ2-1 and V is TRBV29-1; a possible D gene is TRBD2 (5 bases). The CDR3 nucleotides read TGCAGCGTCCGTCGAGGAGGAATATACAATGAGCAGTTCTTC. Protein sequence: CSVRRGGIYNEQFF.